This T cell receptor (beta chain) appears in the sequencing data of a study of shared clonotypes between healthy human individuals. The wider study: Samples came from a couple of female and a few male donors aged 18 to 49.

Per the germline V gene, CDR1 is SGHRS and CDR2 is YFSETQ. J lost 1 base, V lost 3 bases, and 5 bases had no gene match. The CDR3 sequence is 17 residues long. The assay was carried out at the deep level. The repertoire was sequenced with immunoSEQ multiplex PCR; TCRdb's copy has only in-frame clones and lacks some. The sample lists around 1.9 million clones, over 85% occurring once. Regarding the study as a whole: The donor pool, a small one, limited the genetic and exposure-history diversity represented.

Notes on this clone: As yet, its antigen is unknown.

CD45RO negativity and positive selection for CCR7 defined naive CD8 cells, a population that excluded terminally differentiated effector memory CD45RA+ cells. Adult donors, all healthy and HIV-negative, had no recent acute infections or vaccinations. This TCR came from a man in his late teens or twenties in good health. Some clones in this sample may be carry-over from other donors' samples. The sample comprised naive CD8+ T cells from PBMCs. V usage is TRBV5-1 and J usage is TRBJ2-2, with TRBD2 identical over 11 bases. In nucleotides, the CDR3 is TGCGCCAGCAGCTATAGACTAGCGGGACTGAACACCGGGGAGCTGTTTTTT. Translating it yields CASSYRLAGLNTGELFF.